The entry that follows covers one T cell receptor (beta chain) sequence. What it binds is unknown. This sample was included in a study of T cells in Graves' hyperthyroidism and ophthalmopathy. PBMCs were derived from about 9.1 ml fresh peripheral blood. RNA transcripts gave rise to amplified TCR beta CDR3 regions. HTBI primers were employed in a first-round RT-PCR of the TCR CDR3. TCRdb passed the multiplex PCR reads through MiXCR, listing each CDR3 protein once. The sample yields hundreds of thousands of distinct CDR3 sequences, about 15% seen once. CDR3 length: 16 residues. Per germline, CDR1 SGHTA and CDR2 FQGTGA. Trimming removed 2 bases at V and 6 bases at J, with 19 bases between. Study outcomes and limitations: Progression to ophthalmopathy was predicted a median of about 6.6 months early. Ophthalmopathy cases were set apart from stable hyperthyroidism by a 13 V-J model.

The rearrangement uses TRBV7-3 and TRBJ1-2, with D perhaps TRBD1 (6 bases). The receptor comes from a woman in her forties or fifties with Graves' ophthalmopathy. Sequencing input: blood. The CDR3 DNA reads as TGTGCCAGCAGCTTATTCTCAGGGGCAAGAGTGGATGGCTACACCTTC. Translation: CASSLFSGARVDGYTF.